Described below is a single T cell receptor (beta chain) sequence and its context. Its antigen is currently unknown. V lost 2 bases, J lost 0 bases, and 14 bases lay in between. The CDR3 is made up of 18 amino acids. Germline values: CDR1 SGHAT, CDR2 FQDESV (reference sequence). This sample stems from a study of response to subunit inactivated influenza vaccine. Notes on the study in general: Authors suggested each seasonal flu vaccination may recruit only limited numbers of new T cells.

In TCRdb, the RT-PCR reads were re-called with MiXCR into one record per CDR3 protein. The data hold 500,000 or so distinct CDR3 sequences, with 15% to 20% observed a single time. The rearrangement uses TRBV11-1 and TRBJ2-6, with D unresolved. The TCR originated in a man in his fifties or sixties who received an inactivated influenza vaccine. Specimen: CD4+ T cells sorted from PBMCs, collected less than 25 months after vaccination. CDR3 nucleotides: TGTGCCAGCAGCTTATTCTCAGGCCTTTCCTCTGGGGCCAACGTCCTGACTTTC. It translates to CASSLFSGLSSGANVLTF.